The rows below give T cell receptor beta chains drawn from one sample of a study of sequential checkpoint blockade in melanoma. Generated by immunoSEQ multiplex PCR, the TCRdb table keeps only in-frame clones and is missing some. The table has fewer than 35,000 clones, roughly 90% seen once. Material: CD8+ T cells sorted from blood (inferred from file names), obtained from a patient given nivolumab and ipilimumab in sequence. The source is a human donor with melanoma. CDR3s include the opening cysteine and the closing phenylalanine or tryptophan. D genes are given only for firm matches. Size is omitted from some rows. Given values are once, few, many or a class for expanded clones.

TRBV27	NA	TRBJ2-3	NA	TGTGCCAGCAGTTTACGCGGGCAAAGCACAGATACGCAGTATTTT	CASSLRGQSTDTQYF
TRBV4-3	NA	TRBJ2-6	NA	TGCGCCAGCAGCCATGTAGCCTCCGACTCTGGGGCCAACGTCCTGACTTTC	CASSHVASDSGANVLTF
TRBV28	NA	TRBJ2-7	TRBD1	TGTGCCAGCAGCCCACAGGGGCTCTCCTACGAGCAGTACTTC	CASSPQGLSYEQYF
TRBV6-5	NA	TRBJ2-1	TRBD2	TGTGCCAGCAGTTACTCGATTCGGGGGAGGGATGAGCAGTTCTTC	CASSYSIRGRDEQFF
TRBV28	NA	TRBJ2-5	NA	TGTGCCAGCAGTTTATTCCGGACAGTTCAAGAGACCCAGTACTTC	CASSLFRTVQETQYF
TRBV2	NA	TRBJ1-2	NA	TGTGCCAGCAGTGTCGAGGGCAGGCCAACCTATGGCTACACCTTC	CASSVEGRPTYGYTF
TRBV21-1	NA	TRBJ1-5	NA	TGTGCCAGCTTCATTTGGGGGGGCTCGGGGAATCAGCCCCAGCATTTT	CASFIWGGSGNQPQHF
TRBV4-2	NA	TRBJ2-7	NA	TGTGCCAGCAGGGAAACAGCGGGCTCCTACGAGCAGTACTTC	CASRETAGSYEQYF
TRBV9	NA	TRBJ2-5	TRBD2	TGTGCCAGCAGCGGGGGCCAGCTAGCGGTCGAGGAGACCCAGTACTTC	CASSGGQLAVEETQYF
TRBV20-1	NA	TRBJ2-7	NA	TGCAGTGCTAAGGACTTCTACGAGCAGTACTTC	CSAKDFYEQYF
TRBV28	NA	TRBJ2-7	NA	TGTGCCAGCAGTATCCCTATTAGCGACGAGCAGTACTTC	CASSIPISDEQYF
TRBV10-3	medium-sized	TRBJ2-1	NA	TGTGCCATCAGTGTCCTCACTAGTAACAATGAGCAGTTCTTC	CAISVLTSNNEQFF
TRBV28	NA	TRBJ2-1	NA	TGTGCCAGCAGTTTAGACTGGAGGAATGAGCAGTTCTTC	CASSLDWRNEQFF
TRBV27	NA	TRBJ2-7	TRBD1	TGTGCCAGCACCCCGGGACAGAACTACGAGCAGTACTTC	CASTPGQNYEQYF
TRBV6-4	once	TRBJ2-7	NA	TGTGCCAGCAGTGAACCACAGAGCAGCTCCTACGAGCAGTACTTC	CASSEPQSSSYEQYF
TRBV5-4	NA	TRBJ1-2	NA	TGTGCCAGCAGACCCGACAGCACTTACTATGGCTACACCTTC	CASRPDSTYYGYTF
TRBV7-2	NA	TRBJ2-3	TRBD2	TGTGCCAGCAGCTTCGGACTAGCGGGGCACACAGATACGCAGTATTTT	CASSFGLAGHTDTQYF
TRBV4-1	NA	TRBJ1-2	NA	TGCGCCAGCAGCCAAGATTCCAGGGTTCGTGGCTACACCTTC	CASSQDSRVRGYTF
TRBV27	NA	TRBJ2-7	TRBD2	TGTGCCAGCAGCTATACCCTAGCGGGATTGGGATACGAGCAGTACTTC	CASSYTLAGLGYEQYF
TRBV27	NA	TRBJ2-2	TRBD1	TGTGCCAGCAGTTTACGGACAGGGGAAAACACCGGGGAGCTGTTTTTT	CASSLRTGENTGELFF
TRBV4-2	few	TRBJ2-2	NA	TGTGCCAGCAGCTCCGACCTTGCGGCACCTCACACCGGGGAGCTGTTTTTT	CASSSDLAAPHTGELFF
TRBV4-3	NA	TRBJ2-7	TRBD2	TGCGCCAGCAGCACTAGCGGGAGGCCCTACGAGCAGTACTTC	CASSTSGRPYEQYF
TRBV10-3	NA	TRBJ2-1	TRBD2	TGTGCCATCAGTGAGTCGATGCGGGAGGGAGGTAATGAGCAGTTCTTC	CAISESMREGGNEQFF
TRBV5-5	NA	TRBJ1-5	NA	TGTGCCAGCAGCTTAATGGGCCTCACCTCCATGGAGCCCCAGCATTTT	CASSLMGLTSMEPQHF
TRBV6-5	NA	TRBJ1-2	NA	TGTGCCAGCAGTTACTCATCCTTTTCCTATGGCTACACCTTC	CASSYSSFSYGYTF
TRBV6-6	NA	TRBJ2-5	NA	TGTGCCAGCAGTTACTCGGAGGGGTGGGAGACCCAGTACTTC	CASSYSEGWETQYF
TRBV5-1	NA	TRBJ2-5	NA	TGCGCCAGCAGCTTGTTTTTGAGATCTGGGACCCAGTACTTC	CASSLFLRSGTQYF
TRBV9	NA	TRBJ1-2	TRBD1	TGTGCCAGCAGCCCACAGGGGGTAAACTATGGCTACACCTTC	CASSPQGVNYGYTF
TRBV5-4	NA	TRBJ1-1	NA	TGTGCCAGCAGCTTGCTAGGGGGGAACACTGAAGCTTTCTTT	CASSLLGGNTEAFF
TRBV2	NA	TRBJ1-6	TRBD1	TGTGCCAGCAGTGTCAGGGGGCATCTTAATTCACCCCTCCACTTT	CASSVRGHLNSPLHF
TRBV7-8	few	TRBJ2-5	TRBD1	TGTGCCAGCAGCTTTGACAGGGGAGAGACCCAGTACTTC	CASSFDRGETQYF
TRBV9	NA	TRBJ2-5	TRBD2	TGTGCCAGCAGCCTCCTAGCGGGAGGGCCTGGGGAGACCCAGTACTTC	CASSLLAGGPGETQYF
TRBV4-1	NA	TRBJ1-2	NA	TGCGCCAGCAGCCCCCCGCCAGGGCGTGGTGGCTACACCTTC	CASSPPPGRGGYTF
TRBV7-9	NA	TRBJ2-7	NA	TGTGCCAGCAGCCCCGGGATGCCCTACGAGCAGTACTTC	CASSPGMPYEQYF
TRBV7-2	NA	TRBJ2-2	NA	TGTGCCAGCAGCTTGACGACTGCCCCGGGCGGGGAGCTGTTTTTT	CASSLTTAPGGELFF
TRBV28	once	TRBJ2-7	NA	TGTGCCAGCAGATCGCGACAGGCTAACTACGAGCAGTACTTC	CASRSRQANYEQYF
TRBV10-1	NA	TRBJ2-1	NA	TGCCATCCTGGGGCAGTGTGGCCCCACAATGAGCAGTTCTTC	CHPGAVWPHNEQFF
TRBV4-3	NA	TRBJ2-6	TRBD1	TGCGCCAGCAGCCAACTCGACAGGGATGGGGCCAACGTCCTGACTTTC	CASSQLDRDGANVLTF
TRBV27	NA	TRBJ1-1	TRBD1	TGTGCCAGCAGTTTATCCCCCGGGACAGGGAGGGCTGAAGCTTTCTTT	CASSLSPGTGRAEAFF
TRBV7-2	NA	TRBJ1-5	TRBD1	TGTGCCAGCAGCTTCGGTACGACAGGGGTTTTCGGCAATCAGCCCCAGCATTTT	CASSFGTTGVFGNQPQHF
TRBV4-1	NA	TRBJ2-3	TRBD2	TGCGCCAGCAGCCAAGGGGTAGCGGGGAGTTCCACAGATACGCAGTATTTT	CASSQGVAGSSTDTQYF